What follows are 4 T cell receptor beta chains derived from one specimen sequenced in a study of cytomegalovirus exposure and HLA in healthy donors. Primers included in the PCR were 60 Vbeta and 13 Jbeta primers. The repertoire was sequenced with immunoSEQ multiplex PCR; TCRdb's copy has only in-frame clones and lacks some. Of 100,000 to 150,000 clones listed, about four fifths are singletons. The sample taken for sequencing was PBMCs. These receptors came from a man aged 18 to 35 in good health and CMV-seronegative.

V usage is TRBV15 and J usage is TRBJ2-7; 11 positions match TRBD1. CDR1 LNHNV and CDR2 YYDKDF come from the germline V gene (reference sequence). The CDR3 runs 15 residues. J lost 3 bases, V lost 4 bases, and 5 bases had no gene match. The CDR3 sequence is CATSIGTGGYYEQYF. CDR3 sequence (DNA): TGTGCCACCAGCATCGGGACAGGGGGATACTACGAGCAGTACTTC.

This clone was recorded a few times. The J gene is TRBJ1-2, the V gene TRBV10-3; 9 nucleotides line up with TRBD1. Germline V gene data show CDR1 as ENHRY and CDR2 as SYGVKD. V trimming: 3 bases; J trimming: 9 bases; junction bases outside the gene matches: 8. The CDR3 length is 14 residues. The CDR3 bases are TGTGCCATCAGTGAACTCGGGACAGGGTTAAGCTACACCTTC. Protein sequence: CAISELGTGLSYTF.

This sequence joins TRBV5-1 and TRBJ2-7; possibly TRBD1 for D (6 bases). The CDR3 is 15 amino acids. Trimming stripped 0 bases from V and 2 bases from J, with 12 bases between. CDR1 and CDR2 (germline): SGHRS, YFSETQ. The CDR3 coding sequence is TGCGCCAGCAGCTTGGCGGCAGGGGCTACCTACGAGCAGTACTTC. It translates to CASSLAAGATYEQYF.

V is TRBV15 and J is TRBJ1-3; no clear D gene. From germline, CDR1 is LNHNV and CDR2 YYDKDF (reference sequence). V lost 0 bases and J 5 bases, leaving 11 bases between the germline ends. There are 15 residues in the CDR3. CDR3 sequence (DNA): TGTGCCACCAGCAGAGATCCGGGGAACCGAAACACCATATATTTT. The encoded protein is CATSRDPGNRNTIYF.